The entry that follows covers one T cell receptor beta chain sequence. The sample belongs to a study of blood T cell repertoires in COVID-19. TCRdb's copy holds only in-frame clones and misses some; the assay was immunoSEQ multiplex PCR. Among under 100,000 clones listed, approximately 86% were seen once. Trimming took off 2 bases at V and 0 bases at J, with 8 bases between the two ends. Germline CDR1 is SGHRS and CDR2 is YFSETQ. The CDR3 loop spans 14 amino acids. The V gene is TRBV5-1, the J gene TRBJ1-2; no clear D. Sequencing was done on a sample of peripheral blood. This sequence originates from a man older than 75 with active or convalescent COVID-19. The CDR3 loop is CASSFQATNYGYTF. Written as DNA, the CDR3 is TGCGCCAGCAGCTTCCAGGCAACTAACTATGGCTACACCTTC.